The text below deals with one T cell receptor (beta chain). The data belong to a study of technical replicates of blood from a handful of donors. Profiled with immunoSEQ multiplex PCR; TCRdb holds only in-frame clones, not every one. The sample consists of tens of thousands of clones, roughly 98% of them appearing once. Trimming removed 7 bases from V and 7 bases from J, with 19 bases in between. The CDR3 consists of 14 residues. The germline V gene encodes CDR1 MDHEN and CDR2 SYDVKM. This chain uses TRBV28 with TRBJ1-1; D uncertain. The sample consisted of T cells isolated from PBMCs. The sequence came from a human donor in good health. The CDR3 DNA sequence: TGTGCCAGCACTAAACTCGGGAACATTTTTGAAGCTTTCTTT. It is translated as CASTKLGNIFEAFF.